The 14 T cell receptor beta chains presented below share a single source sample, sequenced in a study of identical twins. TCRdb itself ran the 5' RACE reads through MiXCR, one entry per CDR3 protein. The table shows hundreds of thousands of distinct CDR3 sequences, with roughly an eighth occurring only once. The data were also submitted as part of a second study, on yellow fever vaccine responses in identical twins.

The source material was PBMCs. These receptors were collected from a woman aged 18-30 years in good health.

The V and J genes are TRBV7-9 and TRBJ2-7; D is perhaps TRBD2 (7 bases). The germline V and J ends were trimmed by 5 bases and 5 bases, with 10 bases remaining between them. The germline CDR1 and CDR2 sequences are SEHNR and FQNEAQ (reference sequence). The CDR3 consists of 12 residues. As DNA, the CDR3 is TGTGCCAGCAGCACGGGGGGCGACGAGCAGTACTTC. It translates to CASSTGGDEQYF.

As DNA, the CDR3 is TGTGCCAGCCTACCGGGTCTCTCCGGAGATACGCAGTATTTT. Protein: CASLPGLSGDTQYF. V is TRBV7-2 and J is TRBJ2-3, with D unresolved. Germline CDR1 reads SGHTA; CDR2 reads FQGNSA. The CDR3 runs 14 residues. Trimming took 8 bases from V and 5 from J, leaving 17 bases between them.

Only a few counts were recorded for this clonotype. The chain links TRBV7-2 to TRBJ2-5; no firm D call. The germline V and J ends were trimmed by 5 bases and 4 bases, with 11 bases remaining between them. This CDR3 region has 13 residues. Looked up from germline, CDR1 is SGHTA and CDR2 is FQGNSA. The CDR3 DNA sequence: TGTGCCAGCAGCCCGCGACCGGGAGAGACCCAGTACTTC. Its protein product is CASSPRPGETQYF.

This clonotype was recorded many times. This chain uses TRBV29-1 with TRBJ2-1, with TRBD2 matching over 11 bases. The junction had 5 bases not matched to a gene; V was cut back by 6 bases and J by 4 bases. Germline values: CDR1 SQVTM, CDR2 ANQGSEA. This CDR3 has 14 residues. The CDR3 reads CSVGLAGPYNEQFF. The DNA for the CDR3 is TGCAGCGTAGGACTAGCGGGCCCTTACAATGAGCAGTTCTTC.

CDR3 sequence: CAISGKEGAYGYTF. In DNA form, the CDR3 reads TGTGCCATCAGTGGAAAAGAGGGGGCCTATGGCTACACCTTC. This chain joins TRBV10-3 and TRBJ1-2, with TRBD1 matching over 7 bases. After removal of 4 bases from V and 4 bases from J, the junction contained 6 bases not matched to a gene. CDR1 and CDR2 (germline): ENHRY, SYGVKD. This CDR3 comprises 14 residues.

This clonotype appeared many times. The CDR3 bases are TGTGCCAGCAGCTTACTAGCTGGTCGTGAGCAGTTCTTC. Residues: CASSLLAGREQFF. The chain uses TRBV7-3 and TRBJ2-1; a possible D gene is TRBD2 (5 bases). The CDR3 sequence is 13 residues long. Trimming took 2 bases from V and 9 from J, leaving 11 bases between them. Germline CDR1 is SGHTA and CDR2 is FQGTGA.

This chain joins TRBV19 and TRBJ2-7, with 14 bases matching TRBD2. The J segment lost 2 bases and the V segment lost 0 bases, leaving 3 bases of the junction unmatched. The CDR3 sequence is 17 residues long. Germline CDR1 is LNHDA and CDR2 is SQIVND (reference sequence). The CDR3 loop reads CASSIESGLAGAYEQYF. CDR3 DNA sequence: TGTGCCAGTAGTATAGAGTCGGGACTAGCGGGAGCCTACGAGCAGTACTTC. The full variable domain, its missing parts supplied by reference TRBV19 and TRBJ2-7, is DGGITQSPKYLFRKEGQNVTLSCEQNLNHDAMYWYRQDPGQGLRLIYYSQIVNDFQKGDIAEGYSVSREKKESFPLTVTSAQKNPTAFYLCASSIESGLAGAYEQYFGPGTRLTVT.

The rearrangement joins TRBV28 to TRBJ2-7, with 7 positions matching TRBD1. V lost 3 bases to trimming and J lost 4 bases; unmatched junction nucleotides: 3. The CDR3 contains 13 residues. Germline CDR1 is MDHEN and CDR2 is SYDVKM. CDR3 region: CASSFRDRYEQYV. The CDR3 DNA follows: TGTGCCAGCAGTTTTCGGGACAGATACGAGCAGTACGTC.

This clonotype showed up just a few times. The chain recombines TRBV7-2 with TRBJ2-7; D may be TRBD2 (5 bases). V shed 4 bases and J shed 3 bases, with 10 bases lying between them. The CDR3 is 13 amino acids. Germline loops: CDR1 SGHTA, CDR2 FQGNSA. CDR3 nucleotide sequence: TGTGCCAGCAGCTCTGGACTGTTCTACGAGCAGTACTTC. Its translation is CASSSGLFYEQYF.

This clonotype has just a few counts. The chain uses TRBV7-9 and TRBJ2-1; D is unresolved. Trimming cost V 7 bases and J 6 bases, with 16 bases left between them. The CDR3 contains 14 residues. Per germline, CDR1 SEHNR and CDR2 FQNEAQ (reference sequence). The DNA of the CDR3 is TGTGCCAGCACCCCCAGGACCACCTTCAATGAGCAGTTCTTC. Its protein is CASTPRTTFNEQFF.

The chain employs TRBV19 and TRBJ2-3; 8 nucleotides line up with TRBD2. CDR3 length: 19 residues. After removal of 1 base from V and 6 bases from J, the junction contained 18 bases not matched to a gene. Germline-derived CDR1 and CDR2 are LNHDA and SQIVND (reference sequence). In DNA form, the CDR3 reads TGTGCCAGTAGTATAGTTTCGGGACTAGGGTTGGGACGGGGTGATACGCAGTATTTT. Translating it yields CASSIVSGLGLGRGDTQYF.

The chain recombines TRBV7-9 with TRBJ2-2, with D unresolved. V was clipped by 5 bases and J by 1 base, with 14 bases between them. The length of the CDR3 is 16 residues. Looked up from germline, CDR1 is SEHNR and CDR2 is FQNEAQ (reference sequence). The CDR3 region has the DNA TGTGCCAGCAGCGACTGGGTGGCCCTGAACACCGGGGAGCTGTTTTTT. Translating gives CASSDWVALNTGELFF.

This clonotype has ten or more counts. The chain joins TRBV12-3 or TRBV12-4 to TRBJ1-1, with D possibly matching TRBD1 (5 bases). Trimming shortened V by 6 bases and J by 6 bases, and 11 bases separated the two germline ends. The CDR3 loop spans 12 amino acids. The CDR3 DNA is TGTGCCAGCAGGAGAGGGGTATCTGAAGCTTTCTTT. Residues: CASRRGVSEAFF.

J is TRBJ2-4 and V is TRBV7-9; possibly TRBD1 or TRBD2 for D (5 bases each). The CDR3 spans 15 residues. The V end was cut by 4 bases, the J end by 0 bases, with 10 bases between. Germline CDR1 and CDR2: SEHNR and FQNEAQ (reference sequence). This CDR3 is CASSSEGRAKNIQYF. Here the CDR3 DNA reads TGTGCCAGCAGCTCTGAGGGGAGAGCCAAAAACATTCAGTACTTC.